These 6 T cell receptor beta chains came from one sample sequenced in a study of CD8+ T cells in alopecia areata. RNA was extracted and reverse transcribed into cDNA as the sequencing template. Assay used: immunoSEQ multiplex PCR; TCRdb lists only in-frame clones, some missing. Among 150,000 to 200,000 clones, around 60% were seen once, and the ten largest hold over 9.5%. Indicated treatment: oral pan-JAK inhibitor, 5-10 mg twice daily. The specimen comprised CD8+ T cells sorted from blood, sampled at week 24, from a patient treated with tofacitinib. Receptors originate from a human donor with alopecia areata.

A single count supports this clone. The gene calls are TRBV5-1 and TRBJ2-7; perhaps D is TRBD1 or TRBD2 (5 bases each). Germline CDR1 is SGHRS and CDR2 is YFSETQ. V was pared by 2 bases and J by 2 bases, with 14 bases between. CDR3 length equals 15 residues. The CDR3 sequence is CASSFPRDGTYEQYF. Written as DNA, the CDR3 is TGCGCCAGCAGCTTCCCCCGGGACGGAACCTACGAGCAGTACTTC.

This chain uses TRBV7-9 with TRBJ1-5, with TRBD1 matching 9 bases. The germline V gene encodes CDR1 SEHNR and CDR2 FQNEAQ (reference sequence). The CDR3 consists of 17 residues. V was pared by 1 base and J by 2 bases, with 6 bases of the junction left unmatched. This CDR3 is CASSLEQGAAGNQPQHF. The CDR3 region has the DNA TGTGCCAGCAGCTTAGAACAGGGGGCAGCAGGCAATCAGCCCCAGCATTTT. Drawing the rest from reference TRBV7-9 and TRBJ1-5, the complete variable domain is DTGVSQNPRHKITKRGQNVTFRCDPISEHNRLYWYRQTLGQGPEFLTYFQNEAQLEKSRLLSDRFSAERPKGSFSTLEIQRTEQGDSAMYLCASSLEQGAAGNQPQHFGDGTRLSIL.

DNA for the CDR3: TGTGCCTGGAGTGTAGGGTCAGGACGAAATTCACCCCTCCACTTT. As protein: CAWSVGSGRNSPLHF. The chain combines TRBV30 with TRBJ1-6; D unresolved. The CDR3 spans 15 residues. The germline gives CDR1 GTSNPN, CDR2 SVGIG (reference sequence). With 0 bases removed from V and 7 bases from J, the gap between germline ends came to 13 bases.

The chain links TRBV29-1 to TRBJ1-1; no definite D call. Trimming stripped 1 base from V and 8 bases from J, with 17 bases between. Germline-derived CDR1 and CDR2 are SQVTM and ANQGSEA. The CDR3 runs 14 residues. The CDR3 spells CSVEGLTVYPEAFF. As DNA, the CDR3 is TGCAGCGTTGAAGGACTAACGGTGTACCCCGAAGCTTTCTTT.

The gene calls are TRBV6-5 and TRBJ1-1, with 9 bases that match TRBD1. Germline V gene data show CDR1 as MNHEY and CDR2 as SVGAGI. J was trimmed by 10 bases and V by 6 bases; bases with no gene match: 3. The CDR3 is 11 residues long. The CDR3 DNA is TGTGCCAGCAGCACACAGGGGGCAGCTTTCTTT. This translates into CASSTQGAAFF.

This clone was counted only a few times. The rearrangement uses TRBV4-1 and TRBJ2-3; D may match TRBD1 or TRBD2 (5 bases each). V was pared by 3 bases and J by 5 bases, with 9 bases between. This CDR3 region has 13 residues. Germline CDR1 is MGHRA and CDR2 is YSYEKL. This CDR3 reads CASSQYGGDTQYF. CDR3 bases: TGCGCCAGCAGCCAGTATGGGGGAGATACGCAGTATTTT.